Sequencing of this TCR beta chain was carried out in a study of blood T cell repertoires in COVID-19. Trimming stripped 2 bases from V and 0 bases from J, with 8 bases between. Germline-derived CDR1 and CDR2 are SGHAT and FQNNGV. The CDR3 totals 15 residues. In the original analysis: Estimation of nucleated cell counts relied on the amplification of reference gene primers. TCRdb keeps only in-frame clones here, not all; method: immunoSEQ multiplex PCR. V, J and clone size reflect that table, while D and trimming were determined from the DNA. The data contain roughly 35,000 clones, over 75% of them singletons.

This rearrangement joins TRBV11-2 to TRBJ2-1, with D tentatively TRBD2 (5 bases). The clonotype was recovered from a human donor in a cohort sampled during active COVID-19. Specimen: peripheral blood. The CDR3 spells CASSLRGNSYNEQFF. The CDR3 region has the DNA TGTGCCAGCAGCTTACGGGGTAACTCCTACAATGAGCAGTTCTTC.